The present entry profiles one TCR beta chain with its context. Its antigen is undetermined. The record originates from a study of cytomegalovirus exposure and HLA in healthy donors. Points from the study as a whole: In a later analysis, HLA-C alleles had the fewest associated TCRs, DRB1 alleles the most.

Germline V gene data show CDR1 as SGDLS and CDR2 as YYNGEE. CDR3 size: 16 residues. V shed 0 bases, J shed 3 bases, and the junction held 5 bases outside the gene matches. Primers for the PCR totalled 60 Vbeta and 13 Jbeta. The table came from immunoSEQ multiplex PCR; TCRdb's copy has only in-frame clones and leaves some out. The sample yields 110,000 to 150,000 clones, 65% to 75% seen once. The source is a man aged 55 to 70 in good health and CMV-seronegative. The sample comprised PBMCs. This chain links TRBV9 with TRBJ2-2; 7 bases match TRBD2. CDR3 in DNA: TGTGCCAGCAGCGTAGCTGGGGGGAGGGACACCGGGGAGCTGTTTTTT. Its protein product is CASSVAGGRDTGELFF.